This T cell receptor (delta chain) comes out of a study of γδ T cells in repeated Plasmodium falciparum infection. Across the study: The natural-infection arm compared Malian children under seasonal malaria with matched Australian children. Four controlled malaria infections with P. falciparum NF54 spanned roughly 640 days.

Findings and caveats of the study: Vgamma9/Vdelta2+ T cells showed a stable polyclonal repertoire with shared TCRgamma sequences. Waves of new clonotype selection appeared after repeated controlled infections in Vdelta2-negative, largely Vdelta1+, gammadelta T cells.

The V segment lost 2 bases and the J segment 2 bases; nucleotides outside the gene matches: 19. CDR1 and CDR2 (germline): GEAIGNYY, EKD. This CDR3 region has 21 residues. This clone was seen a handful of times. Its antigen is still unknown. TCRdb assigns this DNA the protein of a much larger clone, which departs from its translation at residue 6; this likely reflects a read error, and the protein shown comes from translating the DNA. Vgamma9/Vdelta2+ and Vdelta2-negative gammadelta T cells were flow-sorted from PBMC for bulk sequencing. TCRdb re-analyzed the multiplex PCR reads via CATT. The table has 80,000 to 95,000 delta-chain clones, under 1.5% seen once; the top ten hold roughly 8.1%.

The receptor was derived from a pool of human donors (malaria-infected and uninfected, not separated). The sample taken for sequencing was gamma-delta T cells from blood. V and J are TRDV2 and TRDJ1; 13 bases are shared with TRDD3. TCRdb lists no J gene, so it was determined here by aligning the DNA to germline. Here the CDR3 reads CACDSGRRTGVLGDTTDKLIF. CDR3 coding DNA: TGTGCCTGTGACAGCGGACGACGGACGGGGGTACTGGGGGATACGACCGATAAACTCATCTTT.